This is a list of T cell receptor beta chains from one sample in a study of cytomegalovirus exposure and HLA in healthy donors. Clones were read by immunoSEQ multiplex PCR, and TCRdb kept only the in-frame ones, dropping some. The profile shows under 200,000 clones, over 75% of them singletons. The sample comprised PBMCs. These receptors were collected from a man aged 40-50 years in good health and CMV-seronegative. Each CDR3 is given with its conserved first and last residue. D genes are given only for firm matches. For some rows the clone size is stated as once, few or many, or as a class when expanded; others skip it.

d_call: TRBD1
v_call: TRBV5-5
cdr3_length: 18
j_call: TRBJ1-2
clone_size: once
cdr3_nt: TGTGCCAGCAGCCCGAATTTGCCGGGACAGGGTTCCGACTATGGCTACACCTTC
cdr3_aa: CASSPNLPGQGSDYGYTF

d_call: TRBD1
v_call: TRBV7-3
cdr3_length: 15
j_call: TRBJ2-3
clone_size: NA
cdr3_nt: TGTGCCAGCAGCTTACAGACAGGGGCCGTAGATACGCAGTATTTT
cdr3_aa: CASSLQTGAVDTQYF

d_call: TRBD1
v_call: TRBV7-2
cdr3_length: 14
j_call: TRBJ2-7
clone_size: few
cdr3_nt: TGTGCCAGCAGCATTGGGACAGGGGTCTACGAGCAGTACTTC
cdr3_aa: CASSIGTGVYEQYF

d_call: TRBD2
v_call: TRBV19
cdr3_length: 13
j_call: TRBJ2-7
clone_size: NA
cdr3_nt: TGTGCCAGTAGCCCGGTCCCGGGGGGCGAGCAGTACTTC
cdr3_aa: CASSPVPGGEQYF

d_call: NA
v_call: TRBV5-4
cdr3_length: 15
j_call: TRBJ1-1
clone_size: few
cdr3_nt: TGTGCCAGCAGCCTAGGTTCGGGGGGCGGCACTGAAGCTTTCTTT
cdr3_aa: CASSLGSGGGTEAFF

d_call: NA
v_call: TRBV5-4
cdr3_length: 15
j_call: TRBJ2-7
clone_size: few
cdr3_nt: TGTGCCAGCAGCTTGAGTACAGCTCTCTCCTACGAGCAGTACTTC
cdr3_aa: CASSLSTALSYEQYF

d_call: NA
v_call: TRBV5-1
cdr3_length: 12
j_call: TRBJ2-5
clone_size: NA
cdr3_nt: TGCGCCAGCAGCTTGGAGGGGGAGAGACGGTACTTC
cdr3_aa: CASSLEGERRYF

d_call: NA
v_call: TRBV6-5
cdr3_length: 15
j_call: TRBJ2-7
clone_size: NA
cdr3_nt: TGTGCCAGCAGCCGCCACCCACAGGGAACCTACGAGCAGTACTTC
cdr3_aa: CASSRHPQGTYEQYF

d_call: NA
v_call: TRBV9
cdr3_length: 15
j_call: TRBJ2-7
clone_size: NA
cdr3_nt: TGTGCCAGCAGCGTAGATGTGGGTGCGGTTAGCGAGCAGTACTTC
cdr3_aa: CASSVDVGAVSEQYF

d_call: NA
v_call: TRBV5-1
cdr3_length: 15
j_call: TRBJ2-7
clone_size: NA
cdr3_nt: TGCGCCAGCAGCTCGGGGGTTCCTCTTTCCTACGAGCAGTACTTC
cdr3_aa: CASSSGVPLSYEQYF

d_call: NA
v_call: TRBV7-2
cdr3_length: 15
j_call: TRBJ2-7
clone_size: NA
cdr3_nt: TGTGCCAGCAGCTCTCGGAGGGAAGGAGTCTACGAGCAGTACTTC
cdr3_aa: CASSSRREGVYEQYF

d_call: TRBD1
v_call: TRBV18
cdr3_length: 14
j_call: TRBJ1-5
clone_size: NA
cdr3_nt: TGTGCCAGCTCCCTTGGACAGGAGCATCAGCCCCAGCATTTT
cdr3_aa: CASSLGQEHQPQHF

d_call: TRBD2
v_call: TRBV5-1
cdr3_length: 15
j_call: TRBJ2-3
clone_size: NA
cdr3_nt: TGCGCCAGCAGGGGGAGCGGGGGGCGCACAGATACGCAGTATTTT
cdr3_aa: CASRGSGGRTDTQYF

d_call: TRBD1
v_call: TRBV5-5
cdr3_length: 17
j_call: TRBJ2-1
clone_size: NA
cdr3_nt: TGTGCCAGCAGCTTGGGGGACAGCGCGTACTCCTACAATGAGCAGTTCTTC
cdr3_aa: CASSLGDSAYSYNEQFF

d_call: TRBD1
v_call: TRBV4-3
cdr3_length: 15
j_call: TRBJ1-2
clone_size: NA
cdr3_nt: TGCGCCAGCAGCCGGGGACAGGGGGCAGACTATGGCTACACCTTC
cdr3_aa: CASSRGQGADYGYTF

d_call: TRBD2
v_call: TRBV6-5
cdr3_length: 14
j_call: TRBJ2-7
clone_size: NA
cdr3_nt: TGTGCCAGCAGGGGGACTAGCGGGGGATACGAGCAGTACTTC
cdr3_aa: CASRGTSGGYEQYF

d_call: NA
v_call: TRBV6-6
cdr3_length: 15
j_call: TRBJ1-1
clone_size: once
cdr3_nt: TGTGCCAGCCTCATAGGGGGGGGAATGAACACTGAAGCTTTCTTT
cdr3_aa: CASLIGGGMNTEAFF

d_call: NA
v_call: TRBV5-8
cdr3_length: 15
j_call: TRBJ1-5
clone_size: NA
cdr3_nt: TGTGCCAGCAGCCTCGACAGGAGGAGCAATCAGCCCCAGCATTTT
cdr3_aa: CASSLDRRSNQPQHF

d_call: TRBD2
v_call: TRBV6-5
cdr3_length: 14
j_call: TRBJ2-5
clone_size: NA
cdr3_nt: TGTGCCAGCAATCCGACTAGCGAGCTAGGGGCCCAGTACTTC
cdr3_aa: CASNPTSELGAQYF

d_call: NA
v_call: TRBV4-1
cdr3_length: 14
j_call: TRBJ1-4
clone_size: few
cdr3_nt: TGCGCCAGCAGCCTTCCCGGGGGACCTGAAAAACTGTTTTTT
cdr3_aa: CASSLPGGPEKLFF

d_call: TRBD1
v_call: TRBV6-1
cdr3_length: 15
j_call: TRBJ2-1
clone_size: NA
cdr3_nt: TGTGCCAGCACTAAACCGGGACAGGGGGCAAATGAGCAGTTCTTC
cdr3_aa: CASTKPGQGANEQFF

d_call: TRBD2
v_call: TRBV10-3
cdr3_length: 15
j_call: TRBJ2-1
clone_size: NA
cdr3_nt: TGTGCCATCAGTGAGTCCGGGACTAGCGGGGGTGAGCAGTTCTTC
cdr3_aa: CAISESGTSGGEQFF

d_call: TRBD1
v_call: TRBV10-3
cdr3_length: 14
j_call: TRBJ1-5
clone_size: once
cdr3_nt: TGTGCCACACAGGGGGAGGGGAGCAATCAGCCCCAGCATTTT
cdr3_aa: CATQGEGSNQPQHF

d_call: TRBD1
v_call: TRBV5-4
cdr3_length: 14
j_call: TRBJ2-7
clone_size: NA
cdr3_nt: TGTGCCAGCAGCTCCGACAGGGGACCCTACGAGCAGTACTTC
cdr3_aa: CASSSDRGPYEQYF